The subject of this entry is one T cell receptor beta chain. Antigen unknown. This specimen belongs to a study of beta chain features in type 1 diabetes. Study findings and constraints: There was a possibility that cDNA sequencing over-represented cells with high TCR expression.

The whole isolated RNA underwent reverse transcription, so sequencing captured expressed TCRB transcripts. Produced via immunoSEQ multiplex PCR; TCRdb's table is partial and in-frame only. The sample has about 900,000 clones, around a sixth seen once. The V gene lost 2 bases and the J gene lost 0 bases, with 8 bases spanning the gap. Per germline, CDR1 LGHNA and CDR2 YNFKEQ. This CDR3 region has 14 residues. Sorting based on CD45RO/CCR7/CD25/CD127/CD95/CD27 separated CD4+ naive, central memory, regulatory and stem cell-like memory cells. The TCR was taken from a young woman in good health. V gene TRBV4-2 combines with J gene TRBJ2-7; D perhaps matches TRBD2 (5 bases). Sequencing used naive CD4+ T cells from blood. The CDR3 spells CASSQPSGSYEQYF. The CDR3, as DNA: TGTGCCAGCAGCCAACCAAGCGGCTCCTACGAGCAGTACTTC.